The clone carrying this T cell receptor (beta chain) showed up just a few times. This specimen comes from a study of T-cell memory formation after mild COVID-19. J was trimmed by 6 bases and V by 1 base; bases with no gene match: 2. CDR1 and CDR2 (germline): MGHRA, YSYEKL. The CDR3 has 14 residues. Sample barcodes and UMIs were carried by the TCR alpha and TCR beta cDNA libraries that 5'RACE generated with constant-segment primers. TCRdb used MiXCR to reprocess the 5' RACE reads, holding one entry per CDR3 protein. Altogether hundreds of thousands of distinct CDR3 sequences are present, over 15% being singletons, with the ten largest covering 20% to 25%.

This TCR came from a man between 18 and 29 years old who had mild COVID-19 (a few samples of this study predate the infection). Cell type and time point are not known. Material for sequencing was PBMCs or a T cell subset sorted from them (not recorded which). The gene calls are TRBV4-1 and TRBJ2-2; 7 bases agree with TRBD1. CDR3 loop: CASSQAQGAGELFF. The CDR3 coding sequence is TGCGCCAGCAGCCAAGCTCAGGGGGCCGGGGAGCTGTTTTTT.